This T cell receptor beta chain was recovered during a study of human T cells and chemical hapten exposure. The authors extracted total RNA from unfractionated whole blood. Per the original methods: Approximately 99,000 TCRs per sample was the median, with a range of about 20,000 to 690,600. One entry per CDR3 protein, called by TCRdb with MiXCR from the 5' RACE reads. The V and J calls were not made by the authors but by TCRdb's processing. Of about 81,000 distinct CDR3 sequences listed, about 15% are singletons. The CDR3 covers 13 residues. With 5 bases removed from V and 7 bases from J, the gap between germline ends came to 11 bases. CDR1 MNHEY and CDR2 SVGAGI come from the germline V gene. This clonotype was seen a handful of times.

This receptor was taken from a female donor in good health. The J gene is TRBJ1-4, the V gene TRBV6-5; D gene ambiguous. This chain's CDR3 is CASSLNRGEKLFF. The CDR3 nucleotides are TGTGCCAGCAGTCTGAATCGGGGTGAAAAACTGTTTTTT.